These 2 T cell receptor beta chains were sequenced from one sample in a study of OX40 agonist ivuxolimab in advanced cancers. Profiled with immunoSEQ multiplex PCR; TCRdb holds only in-frame clones, not every one. The table includes fewer than 80,000 clones, roughly 81% detected once. Source: CD4+ or CD8+ T cells sorted from blood, taken in a trial of the OX40 agonist ivuxolimab. Source of these receptors: an adult with an advanced solid tumor such as melanoma, head and neck, liver or kidney cancer.

This clone turned up a few times. The genes are TRBV28 and TRBJ1-2, with 8 bases lining up with TRBD1. The J segment lost 3 bases and the V segment lost 3 bases, leaving 12 bases of the junction unmatched. This CDR3 has 17 amino acids. Germline V gene sequence: CDR1 MDHEN, CDR2 SYDVKM. The CDR3 loop is CASSFLGQGGRDYGYTF. CDR3 DNA sequence: TGTGCCAGCAGTTTCCTCGGACAGGGAGGAAGAGACTATGGCTACACCTTC.

The chain links TRBV5-1 to TRBJ2-3, with D unclear. V was pared by 0 bases and J by 0 bases, with 5 bases between. The CDR3 totals 14 residues. The V gene's germline CDR1 is SGHRS and CDR2 YFSETQ. CDR3 amino acids: CASSLDPSTDTQYF. DNA of the CDR3: TGCGCCAGCAGCTTGGACCCCAGCACAGATACGCAGTATTTT.